This TCR beta chain is drawn from a study of blood T cell repertoires in COVID-19 (dated by TCRdb to the early 2020s). The study in broad terms: The collaborator samples originated in the United States, Italy and Spain and spanned the acute and convalescent phases of COVID-19. Nearly every sample came with metadata listing a de-identified subject ID, COVID-19 status, age in years and sex. The samples were drawn from the first 160 participants of the ongoing ImmuneRACE study and from some 1,300 subjects provided by 6 global collaborators. The material from the prospective study consisted of cDNA or gDNA derived from T cells, B-cell-depleted T cells, or PBMCs. The repertoires were made available in a free public database intended to serve as a resource for research on the immune response to SARS-CoV-2. Where HLA class I and class II types were available, the types were taken from metadata supplied by the sample provider, not from assay-based typing. Deeply sampled blood TCRbeta repertoires from subjects exposed to, actively infected with, or recovered from COVID-19 were included in the dataset. Beyond this particular receptor, the publication reports: How much clinical and demographic metadata was included differed by source and by participant, and the metadata was provided uncurated.

The CDR3 contains 16 residues, cysteine and phenylalanine counted. Of the read, only the CDR3 DNA is kept; its 48 bases are in frame from base 1. V is pared back by 8 bases and J by 3 bases, with 20 bases lying between the germline termini. CDR1 and CDR2, per the germline V gene, are SNHLY and FYNNEI. TCRbeta CDR3 regions were amplified from genomic DNA by means of the immunoSEQ Assay, a bias-controlled multiplex PCR. From the authors' description of their analysis: The number of nucleated cells in each sample was estimated by amplification of reference gene primers within the assay. To quantify the absolute abundance of each unique TCRbeta CDR3 rearrangement, sequence reads were collapsed and filtered. For each sample, productive Simpson clonality was calculated by taking the square root of Simpson's diversity index across productive rearrangements. TCRdb re-hosts the immuneACCESS table, in-frame sequences only. Its copies lack some clones; in the studies checked, an unresolved V gene accounts for under half of them, and the cause for the rest is not known. V and J calls and clone size are those listed in that table; D and trimming were worked out from the DNA. For this sample there are more than 250,000 clones; around four fifths appear just once. The ten largest make up roughly 1.2% of the sample.

On this clone itself: The clone's antigen remains unknown. No clone much larger than this one lies a single base away; base qualities are absent.

The collaborating institutions used their own protocols to collect whole blood in K2EDTA tubes. For TCRbeta analysis, collaborators shipped samples in one of three forms: frozen whole blood, isolated PBMCs, or DNA extracted from either of those sample types. The chain was built from TRBV2 and TRBJ1-5, with TRBD1 tentatively as D gene (6 bases match). The sequenced sample was peripheral blood. This TCR derives from a woman aged 50 to 60 with acute or convalescent COVID-19. The nucleotide sequence reads TGTGCCAGCGGGCGGGGCGGGGGCGGCGTCAATCAGCCCCAGCATTTT. This sequence encodes CASGRGGGGVNQPQHF.